This T cell receptor (beta chain) was retrieved from a study of cytomegalovirus exposure and HLA in healthy donors. Use of 60 Vbeta and 13 Jbeta primers characterized the PCR. Assay: immunoSEQ multiplex PCR; the TCRdb copy retains only in-frame clones and omits some. The sample yields some 120,000 clones, roughly 77% seen once. Study-level results: Later analysis revealed greater clonal expansion in HLA-associated TCR beta chains than in equally common others.

The CDR3 runs to 15 residues. Trimming shortened V by 0 bases and J by 7 bases, and 14 bases separated the two germline ends. Germline assignment: CDR1 SGDLS and CDR2 YYNGEE. Worth noting for this clone: No antigen is known for it.

The source material was PBMCs. This TCR derives from a man aged 25-45 years in good health and CMV-seronegative. V usage is TRBV9 and J usage is TRBJ2-1; the D gene is possibly TRBD2 (7 bases). The CDR3 coding sequence is TGTGCCAGCAGCGTAGCAGGGGACTACGGGAATGAGCAGTTCTTC. Its protein product is CASSVAGDYGNEQFF.